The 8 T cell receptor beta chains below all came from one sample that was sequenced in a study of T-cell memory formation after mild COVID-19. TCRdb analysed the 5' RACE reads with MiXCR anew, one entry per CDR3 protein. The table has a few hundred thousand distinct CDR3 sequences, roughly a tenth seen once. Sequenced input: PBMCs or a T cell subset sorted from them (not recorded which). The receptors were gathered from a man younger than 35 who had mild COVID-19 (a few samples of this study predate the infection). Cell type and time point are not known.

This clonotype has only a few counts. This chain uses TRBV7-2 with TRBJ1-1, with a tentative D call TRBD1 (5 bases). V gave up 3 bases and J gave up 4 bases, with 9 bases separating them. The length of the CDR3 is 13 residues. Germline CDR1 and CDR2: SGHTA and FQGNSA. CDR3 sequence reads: CASSFGGVTEAFF. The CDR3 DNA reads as TGTGCCAGCAGCTTCGGGGGAGTCACTGAAGCTTTCTTT.

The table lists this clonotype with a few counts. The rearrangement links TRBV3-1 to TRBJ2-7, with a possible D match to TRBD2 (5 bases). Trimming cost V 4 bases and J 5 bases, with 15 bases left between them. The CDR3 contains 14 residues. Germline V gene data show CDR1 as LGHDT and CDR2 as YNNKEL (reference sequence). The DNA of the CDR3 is TGTGCCAGCAGCCCAAGCGGAACCCCCAACGAGCAGTACGTC. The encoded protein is CASSPSGTPNEQYV.

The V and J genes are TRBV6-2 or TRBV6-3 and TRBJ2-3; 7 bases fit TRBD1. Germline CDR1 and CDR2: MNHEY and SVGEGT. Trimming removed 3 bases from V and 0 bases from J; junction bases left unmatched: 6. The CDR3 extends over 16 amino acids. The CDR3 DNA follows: TGTGCCAGCAGTTATCTTGACAGGGAAAGCACAGATACGCAGTATTTT. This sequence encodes CASSYLDRESTDTQYF.

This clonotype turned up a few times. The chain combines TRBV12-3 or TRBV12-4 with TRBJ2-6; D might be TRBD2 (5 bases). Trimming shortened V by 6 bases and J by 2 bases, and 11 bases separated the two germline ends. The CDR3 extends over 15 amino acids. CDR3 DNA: TGTGCCAGCAGCCTTACTAGGACTGGGGCCAACGTCCTGACTTTC. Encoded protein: CASSLTRTGANVLTF.

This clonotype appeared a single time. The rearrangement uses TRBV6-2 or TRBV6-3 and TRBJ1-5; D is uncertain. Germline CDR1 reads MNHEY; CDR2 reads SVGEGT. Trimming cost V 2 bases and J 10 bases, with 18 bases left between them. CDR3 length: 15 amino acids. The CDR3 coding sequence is TGTGCCAGCAGTTACGCCGGTGCCCCGAAGGAACCCCAGCATTTT. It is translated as CASSYAGAPKEPQHF.

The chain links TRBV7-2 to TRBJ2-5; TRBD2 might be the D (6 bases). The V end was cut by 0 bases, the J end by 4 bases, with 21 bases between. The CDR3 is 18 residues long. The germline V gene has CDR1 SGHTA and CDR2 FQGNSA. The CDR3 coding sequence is TGTGCCAGCAGCTTAGCGCTCTCGGGTAGCGGTTCTGGAGAGACCCAGTACTTC. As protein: CASSLALSGSGSGETQYF.

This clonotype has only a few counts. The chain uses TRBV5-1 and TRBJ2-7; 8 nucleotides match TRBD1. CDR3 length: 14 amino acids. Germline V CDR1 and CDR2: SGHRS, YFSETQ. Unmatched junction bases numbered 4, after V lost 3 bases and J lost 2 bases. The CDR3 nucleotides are TGCGCCAGCAGCTGGGACAGGATCGCCTACGAGCAGTACTTC. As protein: CASSWDRIAYEQYF.

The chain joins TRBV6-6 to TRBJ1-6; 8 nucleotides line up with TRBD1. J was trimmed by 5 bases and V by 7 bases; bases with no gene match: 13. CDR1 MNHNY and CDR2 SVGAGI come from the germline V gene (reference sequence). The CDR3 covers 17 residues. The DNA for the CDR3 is TGTGCCAGCAACCCCCGGCAGGGGGCCCAGCATAATTCACCCCTCCACTTT. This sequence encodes CASNPRQGAQHNSPLHF.